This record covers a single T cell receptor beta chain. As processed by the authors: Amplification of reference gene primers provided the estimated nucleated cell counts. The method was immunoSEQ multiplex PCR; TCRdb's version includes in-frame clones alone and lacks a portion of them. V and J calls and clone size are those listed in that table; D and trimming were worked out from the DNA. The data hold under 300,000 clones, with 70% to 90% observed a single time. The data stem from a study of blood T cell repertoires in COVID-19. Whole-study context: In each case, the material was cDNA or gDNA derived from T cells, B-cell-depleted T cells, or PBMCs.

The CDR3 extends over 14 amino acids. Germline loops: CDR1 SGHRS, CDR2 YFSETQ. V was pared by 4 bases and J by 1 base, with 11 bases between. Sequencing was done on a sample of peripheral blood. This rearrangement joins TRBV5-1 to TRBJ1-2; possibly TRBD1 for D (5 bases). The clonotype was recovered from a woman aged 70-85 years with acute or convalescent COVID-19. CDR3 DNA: TGCGCCAGCAGCCGCCGGGGGATTAACTATGGCTACACCTTC. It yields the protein CASSRRGINYGYTF.